Below, 32 T cell receptor beta chains from the same sample are listed, as sequenced in a study of CD8 T cells in ankylosing spondylitis. TCRdb independently ran MiXCR on the 5' RACE reads; one entry per CDR3 protein. The sample holds a few hundred thousand distinct CDR3 sequences, around 19% seen once. Sequenced material: blood, either unsorted or a sorted T cell fraction (not recorded which). The source is a male donor with ankylosing spondylitis or in good health (not recorded which).

This clonotype was detected a few times. The CDR3: CASSLAPSPTLSGSWYEQFF. The CDR3 nucleotides read TGCGCCAGCAGCTTGGCCCCTTCCCCCACTCTTAGCGGGAGTTGGTATGAGCAGTTCTTC. The chain carries TRBV5-1 and TRBJ2-1; TRBD2 matches 9 bases. V trimming: 0 bases; J trimming: 8 bases; junction bases outside the gene matches: 21. The CDR3 runs 20 residues. Looked up from germline, CDR1 is SGHRS and CDR2 is YFSETQ. The full variable domain, in which reference TRBV5-1 and TRBJ2-1 provide the parts outside the CDR3, is KAGVTQTPRYLIKTRGQQVTLSCSPISGHRSVSWYQQTPGQGLQFLFEYFSETQRNKGNFPGRFSGRQFSNSRSEMNVSTLELGDSALYLCASSLAPSPTLSGSWYEQFFGPGTRLTVL.

This chain joins TRBV19 and TRBJ2-1; TRBD2 aligns across 9 bases. There are 15 residues in the CDR3. Losses at the gene ends were 6 bases for V and 3 bases for J; bases not matched to a gene: 6. Germline assignment: CDR1 LNHDA and CDR2 SQIVND (reference sequence). The CDR3 nucleotides are TGTGCCAGTAGCTTAGCGGGAGTGGGCTACAATGAGCAGTTCTTC. Protein product: CASSLAGVGYNEQFF. Drawing the rest from reference TRBV19 and TRBJ2-1, the complete variable domain is DGGITQSPKYLFRKEGQNVTLSCEQNLNHDAMYWYRQDPGQGLRLIYYSQIVNDFQKGDIAEGYSVSREKKESFPLTVTSAQKNPTAFYLCASSLAGVGYNEQFFGPGTRLTVL.

This rearrangement joins TRBV12-3 or TRBV12-4 to TRBJ2-3, with 13 bases that match TRBD2. The CDR3 sequence is 16 residues long. Unmatched junction bases numbered 6, after V lost 7 bases and J lost 2 bases. DNA of the CDR3: TGTGCCAGCACCCAGGGACTAGCGGGATACACAGATACGCAGTATTTT. It is translated as CASTQGLAGYTDTQYF.

The V gene is TRBV29-1, the J gene TRBJ1-2; D gene ambiguous. V lost 1 base and J 7 bases, leaving 10 bases between the germline ends. Germline CDR1 reads SQVTM; CDR2 reads ANQGSEA. CDR3 length equals 12 residues. This CDR3 is CSVEVQAFGYTF. The CDR3 coding sequence is TGCAGCGTTGAAGTTCAGGCTTTTGGCTACACCTTC.

The chain couples TRBV12-3 or TRBV12-4 to TRBJ2-6; D gene ambiguous. V was trimmed by 5 bases and J by 0 bases, leaving 8 bases between them. The CDR3 is made up of 15 amino acids. CDR3 sequence: CASSEHRSGANVLTF. In DNA, the CDR3 is TGTGCCAGCAGTGAACACCGCTCTGGGGCCAACGTCCTGACTTTC.

The chain employs TRBV20-1 and TRBJ2-7; no clear D. The CDR3 has 14 residues. Deletions cut 2 bases from V and 2 bases from J, with 13 bases between. Germline CDR1 is DFQATT and CDR2 is SNEGSKA (reference sequence). In nucleotides, the CDR3 is TGCAGTGCTAGATTCGGGCAGCCTCCCTACGAGCAGTACGTC. Residues: CSARFGQPPYEQYV.

The chain recombines TRBV3-1 with TRBJ1-5; possibly TRBD1 for D (5 bases). Trimming stripped 3 bases from V and 6 bases from J, with 9 bases between. The germline CDR1 and CDR2 sequences are LGHDT and YNNKEL (reference sequence). The CDR3 length is 13 residues. The CDR3 loop is CASSQGVGQPQHF. CDR3 in DNA: TGTGCCAGCAGCCAGGGGGTAGGTCAGCCCCAGCATTTT.

There are many counts of this clonotype. V usage is TRBV5-1 and J usage is TRBJ2-3; a possible D gene is TRBD1 (5 bases). Germline V lookup: CDR1 SGHRS, CDR2 YFSETQ. CDR3 size: 15 residues. Trimming removed 0 bases at V and 1 base at J, with 9 bases between. The CDR3: CASSLEGQGTDTQYF. In DNA form, the CDR3 reads TGCGCCAGCAGCTTGGAGGGGCAAGGCACAGATACGCAGTATTTT.

The table lists this clonotype with many counts. V is TRBV12-3 or TRBV12-4 and J is TRBJ2-3, with 8 bases identical to TRBD1. The V and J ends lost 5 bases and 1 base, in that order; junction bases with no gene match: 2. The length of the CDR3 is 14 residues. The CDR3 coding sequence is TGTGCCAGCAGTGAGACAGGGGGCACAGATACGCAGTATTTT. As protein: CASSETGGTDTQYF.

This chain links TRBV6-1 with TRBJ1-1; 9 bases map to TRBD1. The length of the CDR3 is 13 residues. V shed 4 bases and J 8 bases; nucleotides not matched to a gene: 5. Looked up from germline, CDR1 is MNHNS and CDR2 is SASEGT. CDR3 sequence reads: CASSARTGVEAFF. Here the CDR3 DNA reads TGTGCCAGCAGTGCGAGGACAGGGGTCGAAGCTTTCTTT.

This chain connects TRBV2 to TRBJ2-7, with 9 bases matching TRBD1. Per the germline V gene, CDR1 is SNHLY and CDR2 is FYNNEI. Losses at the gene ends were 3 bases for V and 4 bases for J; bases not matched to a gene: 4. The CDR3 loop spans 14 amino acids. This CDR3 reads CASSDRTGEYEQYV. In nucleotides, the CDR3 is TGTGCCAGCAGTGACCGGACAGGGGAGTACGAGCAGTACGTC.

The chain combines TRBV6-2 or TRBV6-3 with TRBJ2-1; D remains ambiguous. The CDR3 length is 13 residues. Deletions cut 4 bases from V and 6 bases from J, with 10 bases between. Looked up from germline, CDR1 is MNHEY and CDR2 is SVGEGT. The CDR3 region is CASSSGPLNEQFF. The CDR3 coding sequence is TGTGCCAGCAGTTCCGGACCCCTCAATGAGCAGTTCTTC.

This clonotype was seen a few times. The gene calls are TRBV5-5 and TRBJ2-5, with D possibly TRBD2 on 6 matching bases. V was pared by 1 base and J by 1 base, with 14 bases between. The length of the CDR3 is 16 residues. CDR1 is SGHKS and CDR2 is YYEKEE in the germline V gene (reference sequence). This CDR3 reads CASSLSTSPIQETQYF. CDR3 DNA sequence: TGTGCCAGCAGCTTGTCTACTAGCCCAATCCAAGAGACCCAGTACTTC.

This clonotype was seen only a few times. The chain joins TRBV10-3 to TRBJ2-3; 14 bases are a match to TRBD2. The CDR3 extends over 18 amino acids. After removal of 2 bases from V and 2 bases from J, the junction contained 6 bases not matched to a gene. Looked up from germline, CDR1 is ENHRY and CDR2 is SYGVKD. The CDR3: CAISEPRLAGGTTDTQYF. Here the CDR3 DNA reads TGTGCCATCAGTGAGCCGAGACTAGCGGGGGGGACCACAGATACGCAGTATTTT.

This clonotype was seen more than once but under ten times. The chain recombines TRBV7-2 with TRBJ2-1; no reliable D call. Trimming took off 1 base at V and 4 bases at J, with 8 bases between the two ends. This CDR3 spans 14 amino acids. Germline V gene data show CDR1 as SGHTA and CDR2 as FQGNSA. CDR3 sequence: CASSLGAVYNEQFF. CDR3 sequence (DNA): TGTGCCAGCAGCTTAGGAGCAGTTTACAATGAGCAGTTCTTC.

The table lists this clonotype with many counts. The gene calls are TRBV29-1 and TRBJ1-5; perhaps TRBD1 as D (5 bases). Germline lookup yields CDR1 SQVTM and CDR2 ANQGSEA. Trimming took off 6 bases at V and 0 bases at J, with 12 bases between the two ends. The CDR3 is 14 residues long. This chain's CDR3 is CSVRTGNSNQPQHF. As DNA, the CDR3 is TGCAGCGTACGAACAGGAAATAGCAATCAGCCCCAGCATTTT.

This clonotype was counted ten times or more. V usage is TRBV24-1 and J usage is TRBJ2-2; 10 nucleotides align to TRBD1. Per the germline V gene, CDR1 is KGHDR and CDR2 is SFDVKD. V dropped 4 bases and J dropped 9; count of bases not matched to a gene: 7. This CDR3 has 15 amino acids. For the CDR3, the DNA is TGTGCCACCAGTGACCCGGACAGGGGGACCAGGGAGCTGTTTTTT. It specifies CATSDPDRGTRELFF.

The chain is built from TRBV6-1 and TRBJ1-4, with TRBD1 matching over 7 bases. The CDR3 runs 14 residues. The germline gives CDR1 MNHNS, CDR2 SASEGT. Trimming took 6 bases from V and 8 from J; bases not matched to a gene: 9. DNA of the CDR3: TGTGCCAGCAGCCCTACAGGGGTAAACGAAAAACTGTTTTTT. Translated, it gives CASSPTGVNEKLFF.

V is TRBV5-8 and J is TRBJ2-5; D might be TRBD1 (5 bases). The CDR3 is 15 residues long. V was pared by 6 bases and J by 1 base, with 16 bases between. Germline-derived CDR1 and CDR2 are SGHTS and YDEGEE. The CDR3 DNA reads as TGTGCCAGCACCGCTGGACCGACAGCCCAAGAGACCCAGTACTTC. Protein: CASTAGPTAQETQYF.

The rearrangement joins TRBV10-3 to TRBJ2-1; D is possibly TRBD2 (6 bases). The V and J ends lost 5 bases and 6 bases respectively, with 17 bases between them. The CDR3 has 15 residues. Germline lookup yields CDR1 ENHRY and CDR2 SYGVKD. The CDR3 sequence: CAISSGRYPINEQFF. For the CDR3, the DNA is TGTGCCATCAGTTCTGGGAGGTATCCCATCAATGAGCAGTTCTTC.

A few counts support this clonotype. V is TRBV28 and J is TRBJ2-7; TRBD2 aligns across 9 bases. The trim removed 5 bases at V and 7 bases at J, leaving 9 bases unmatched. The CDR3 is made up of 14 amino acids. Germline V gene lookup returns CDR1 MDHEN and CDR2 SYDVKM. CDR3: CASSPRLAGVEQYV. The CDR3 region has the DNA TGTGCCAGCAGTCCGCGGTTAGCGGGAGTGGAGCAGTACGTC.

The chain employs TRBV12-3 or TRBV12-4 and TRBJ2-3, with 8 bases fitting TRBD2. The CDR3 sequence is 16 residues long. The V and J ends lost 7 bases and 0 bases, in that order; junction bases with no gene match: 9. CDR3 residues: CASTTLGGASTDTQYF. CDR3 nucleotide sequence: TGTGCCAGCACGACCCTCGGGGGGGCTAGCACAGATACGCAGTATTTT.

This clonotype was seen more than once but under ten times. V usage is TRBV3-1 and J usage is TRBJ2-3; no definite D call. This CDR3 is built from 15 residues. Germline values: CDR1 LGHDT, CDR2 YNNKEL (reference sequence). V was shortened by 4 bases and J by 2 bases, with 13 bases between the two germline ends. The CDR3, as DNA: TGTGCCAGCAGCCTTTCGGACCGAATCACAGATACGCAGTATTTT. Its translation is CASSLSDRITDTQYF.

This clonotype was observed at least ten times. The gene calls are TRBV12-3 or TRBV12-4 and TRBJ2-1; 7 bases fit TRBD2. The CDR3 is 15 amino acids. The V and J ends lost 1 base and 2 bases, in that order; junction bases with no gene match: 2. CDR3 in DNA: TGTGCCAGCAGTTTAGGCGGGAGAGCCTACAATGAGCAGTTCTTC. It codes for CASSLGGRAYNEQFF.

The chain employs TRBV12-3 or TRBV12-4 and TRBJ2-5; 8 positions agree with TRBD2. V shed 0 bases and J 4 bases; nucleotides not matched to a gene: 4. The CDR3 runs to 15 residues. The CDR3 loop reads CASSLASTSAETQYF. The CDR3 bases are TGTGCCAGCAGTTTAGCGTCGACTAGCGCAGAGACCCAGTACTTC.

This clonotype was observed at least ten times. The J gene is TRBJ2-7, the V gene TRBV6-1, with a possible D match to TRBD2 (6 bases). Germline lookup yields CDR1 MNHNS and CDR2 SASEGT. The V and J ends lost 3 bases and 4 bases respectively, with 16 bases between them. The CDR3 covers 15 residues. The CDR3 protein is CASSDPSGGAYEQYV. Written as DNA, the CDR3 is TGTGCCAGCAGTGATCCCTCCGGAGGGGCGTACGAGCAGTACGTC.

A few counts support this clonotype. The chain has TRBV30 and TRBJ2-1; 7 bases fit TRBD1. V lost 1 base and J lost 1; bases outside the gene matches: 4. The germline gives CDR1 GTSNPN, CDR2 SVGIG (reference sequence). The CDR3 is 15 amino acids. The CDR3 DNA is TGTGCCTGGAGTGGTCAGGGGGTATCCTACAATGAGCAGTTCTTC. Translated: CAWSGQGVSYNEQFF.

This clonotype has a count of ten or more. The J gene is TRBJ2-7, the V gene TRBV20-1; maybe TRBD1 (6 bases). Trimming took off 6 bases at V and 0 bases at J, with 15 bases between the two ends. The germline V gene encodes CDR1 DFQATT and CDR2 SNEGSKA (reference sequence). The CDR3 has 14 residues. CDR3 nucleotide sequence: TGCAGTGCCCTAAGACAGGCAGTCTCCTACGAGCAGTACGTC. The encoded protein is CSALRQAVSYEQYV.

This rearrangement joins TRBV7-2 to TRBJ2-7; weak D call: TRBD1 (6 bases). The CDR3 runs 15 residues. Trimming removed 0 bases at V and 2 bases at J, with 11 bases between. Germline assignment: CDR1 SGHTA and CDR2 FQGNSA. The DNA of the CDR3 is TGTGCCAGCAGCTTAGCGCTACAGGGAACCTACGAGCAGTACGTC. It yields the protein CASSLALQGTYEQYV.

The V and J genes are TRBV27 and TRBJ2-3; D gene ambiguous. Trimming cost V 6 bases and J 3 bases, with 10 bases left between them. The CDR3 has 13 residues. The germline V gene encodes CDR1 MNHEY and CDR2 SMNVEV (reference sequence). DNA for the CDR3: TGTGCCAGCAGATTTAGGGCGACAGATACGCAGTATTTT. Its translation: CASRFRATDTQYF.

V is TRBV20-1 and J is TRBJ2-5; 8 nucleotides match TRBD1. V trimming: 5 bases; J trimming: 5 bases; junction bases outside the gene matches: 13. Per the germline V gene, CDR1 is DFQATT and CDR2 is SNEGSKA (reference sequence). The CDR3 covers 15 residues. In nucleotides, the CDR3 is TGCAGTGCTGCATTAGGACAGGGAACAATTGAGACCCAGTACTTC. Its protein product is CSAALGQGTIETQYF.

This clonotype was recorded a few times. The rearrangement links TRBV5-6 to TRBJ1-1; D is undetermined. Germline CDR1 is SGHDT and CDR2 is YYEEEE. Deletions cut 0 bases from V and 4 bases from J, with 13 bases between. The CDR3 is 15 amino acids. CDR3 in DNA: TGTGCCAGCAGCTTGGTTGGAGGTCCTGGCACTGAAGCTTTCTTT. The encoded protein is CASSLVGGPGTEAFF.